This entry lists 22 T cell receptor beta chains sequenced from one sample in a study of shared clonotypes between healthy human individuals. Positive CCR7 selection of CD45RO-negative cells yielded the naive CD8 cells, and terminally differentiated effector memory CD45RA+ cells were excluded. Clones were sequenced by immunoSEQ multiplex PCR, and TCRdb holds only the in-frame ones, with some missing. Counted here are about 580,000 clones, roughly 98% occurring once; the ten biggest clones make up 0.3%. The sequenced sample was naive CD8+ T cells sorted from blood. Source of these receptors: a man aged 25-45 years in good health.

The chain has TRBV7-8 and TRBJ2-5; possible D gene TRBD2, 5 bases. The CDR3 loop spans 19 amino acids. V was trimmed by 6 bases and J by 0 bases, leaving 26 bases between them. CDR1 is SGHVS, CDR2 FQNEAQ, per germline. CDR3 sequence: CASSRRPLRAPLYQETQYF. As DNA, the CDR3 is TGTGCCAGCAGTCGAAGGCCCTTGAGGGCACCCCTGTACCAAGAGACCCAGTACTTC.

The rearrangement links TRBV7-7 to TRBJ2-6, with D unresolved. V was clipped by 5 bases and J by 5 bases, with 16 bases between them. The CDR3 length is 16 residues. Germline CDR1 reads SSHAT; CDR2 reads FNYEAQ (reference sequence). DNA of the CDR3: TGTGCCAGCAGCGTATTGCCACAAAGTCGGGCCAACGTCCTGACTTTC. Residues: CASSVLPQSRANVLTF.

The chain is built from TRBV7-9 and TRBJ1-2; 7 bases are shared with TRBD1. CDR1 is SEHNR, CDR2 FQNEAQ, per germline (reference sequence). This CDR3 is built from 15 residues. The trim removed 5 bases at V and 3 bases at J, leaving 9 bases unmatched. DNA for the CDR3: TGTGCCAGCAGCCAAGTTCAGGGGGACGACTATGGCTACACCTTC. This translates into CASSQVQGDDYGYTF.

The rearrangement joins TRBV2 to TRBJ2-1; D gene uncertain. This CDR3 spans 15 amino acids. Trimming stripped 7 bases from V and 8 bases from J, with 21 bases between. Germline CDR1 SNHLY, CDR2 FYNNEI. The CDR3: CASTRVRTDDDEQFF. CDR3 nucleotides: TGTGCCAGCACAAGGGTGAGGACGGACGACGATGAGCAGTTCTTC.

The genes are TRBV6-1 and TRBJ2-7; tentative D call: TRBD1 (6 bases). The CDR3 has 12 residues. V lost 8 bases and J lost 3, with 11 bases in between. Germline loops: CDR1 MNHNS, CDR2 SASEGT. This CDR3 reads CASDVDSYEQYF. For the CDR3, the DNA is TGTGCCAGCGACGTGGACAGCTACGAGCAGTACTTC.

This sequence joins TRBV7-8 and TRBJ2-1; 9 bases align to TRBD2. Germline loops: CDR1 SGHVS, CDR2 FQNEAQ. With V trimmed by 3 bases and J by 0 bases, 9 bases remained unmatched. The CDR3 contains 18 residues. In nucleotides, the CDR3 is TGTGCCAGCAGCTTTAGCGGGAGTAGAGGTAGCTCCTACAATGAGCAGTTCTTC. Its translation: CASSFSGSRGSSYNEQFF.

The chain carries TRBV27 and TRBJ2-7, with TRBD1 as a possible D gene (5 bases). CDR3 length: 12 residues. Between the trimmed V and J ends, which lost 6 bases and 3 bases, there was a span of 9 bases. CDR1 is MNHEY and CDR2 is SMNVEV in the germline V gene (reference sequence). The CDR3: CASRPQGYEQYF. The CDR3 nucleotides are TGTGCCAGCAGACCCCAGGGCTACGAGCAGTACTTC.

The rearrangement joins TRBV10-3 to TRBJ2-7; 7 bases agree with TRBD2. In germline, CDR1 is ENHRY, CDR2 SYGVKD. V lost 9 bases to trimming and J lost 2 bases; unmatched junction nucleotides: 13. This CDR3 has 15 residues. CDR3 in amino acids: CAMGTQSAGTYEQYF. CDR3 in DNA: TGTGCCATGGGCACCCAATCAGCGGGGACCTACGAGCAGTACTTC.

This rearrangement joins TRBV4-1 to TRBJ2-5; TRBD2 matches 12 bases. Trimming at V came to 4 bases and at J to 0 bases, leaving 6 bases not matched to a gene. The germline gives CDR1 MGHRA, CDR2 YSYEKL. This CDR3 comprises 17 residues. CDR3 nucleotides: TGCGCCAGCAGCCCGTGGACTAGCGGGACAGACCAAGAGACCCAGTACTTC. It encodes CASSPWTSGTDQETQYF.

This clone was found once. The rearrangement uses TRBV6-1 and TRBJ2-6; TRBD1 aligns across 7 bases. V trimming: 5 bases; J trimming: 3 bases; junction bases outside the gene matches: 4. The CDR3 is 15 residues long. Germline assignment: CDR1 MNHNS and CDR2 SASEGT. CDR3 in amino acids: CASSLDRVGANVLTF. CDR3 bases: TGTGCCAGCAGTTTAGACAGGGTTGGGGCCAACGTCCTGACTTTC.

This chain links TRBV19 with TRBJ2-3; D unclear. The CDR3 contains 12 residues. V gave up 4 bases and J gave up 6 bases, with 8 bases separating them. The germline V gene has CDR1 LNHDA and CDR2 SQIVND (reference sequence). CDR3 sequence reads: CASSNVMDTQYF. Here the CDR3 DNA reads TGTGCCAGTAGTAATGTTATGGATACGCAGTATTTT. Filled out from reference TRBV19 and TRBJ2-3, the complete variable domain reads DGGITQSPKYLFRKEGQNVTLSCEQNLNHDAMYWYRQDPGQGLRLIYYSQIVNDFQKGDIAEGYSVSREKKESFPLTVTSAQKNPTAFYLCASSNVMDTQYFGPGTRLTVL.

Only one count was recorded for this clone. This chain links TRBV4-1 with TRBJ2-7, with D uncertain. The CDR3 covers 13 residues. V was shortened by 1 base and J by 6 bases, with 10 bases between the two germline ends. From germline, CDR1 is MGHRA and CDR2 YSYEKL. The CDR3 loop reads CASSQVDPTEQYF. CDR3 DNA: TGCGCCAGCAGCCAAGTTGACCCCACCGAGCAGTACTTC.

This chain connects TRBV28 to TRBJ1-2; 8 bases are a match to TRBD1. The V segment lost 1 base and the J segment 4 bases; nucleotides outside the gene matches: 11. The CDR3 is made up of 17 amino acids. CDR1 MDHEN and CDR2 SYDVKM come from the germline V gene. The DNA for the CDR3 is TGTGCCAGCAGTTTATTCCGTGTTGGGACAGGAGTCTATGGCTACACCTTC. This gives the protein CASSLFRVGTGVYGYTF.

This chain joins TRBV4-1 and TRBJ1-1; no clear D gene. Trimming shortened V by 0 bases and J by 5 bases, and 13 bases separated the two germline ends. Per the germline V gene, CDR1 is MGHRA and CDR2 is YSYEKL. The CDR3 length is 15 residues. CDR3 protein: CASSQDEEGRTEAFF. The CDR3 DNA reads TGCGCCAGCAGCCAAGATGAGGAGGGAAGGACTGAAGCTTTCTTT.

The chain couples TRBV7-6 to TRBJ2-7; 7 bases map to TRBD2. Germline V gives CDR1 SGHVS, CDR2 FNYEAQ. This CDR3 has 13 residues. V lost 5 bases and J lost 0; bases outside the gene matches: 1. CDR3 DNA: TGTGCCAGCAGCCGGGACTACTCCTACGAGCAGTACTTC. Translated: CASSRDYSYEQYF.

This chain links TRBV7-9 with TRBJ2-1; 15 nucleotides align to TRBD2. CDR3 size: 15 residues. In germline, CDR1 is SEHNR, CDR2 FQNEAQ (reference sequence). The trim removed 5 bases at V and 7 bases at J, leaving 3 bases unmatched. Here the CDR3 reads CASSRGLAGGNEQFF. The DNA of the CDR3 is TGTGCCAGCAGCAGGGGACTAGCGGGAGGAAATGAGCAGTTCTTC. The full variable domain, its missing parts supplied by reference TRBV7-9 and TRBJ2-1, is DTGVSQNPRHKITKRGQNVTFRCDPISEHNRLYWYRQTLGQGPEFLTYFQNEAQLEKSRLLSDRFSAERPKGSFSTLEIQRTEQGDSAMYLCASSRGLAGGNEQFFGPGTRLTVL.

This clone was counted once. J is TRBJ2-3 and V is TRBV27; 7 bases fit TRBD1. J was trimmed by 0 bases and V by 4 bases; bases with no gene match: 7. Per germline, CDR1 MNHEY and CDR2 SMNVEV (reference sequence). The CDR3 is 16 amino acids. CDR3 nucleotides: TGTGCCAGCAGTTCCCACAGGGGAACTAGCACAGATACGCAGTATTTT. Protein product: CASSSHRGTSTDTQYF.

CDR3 DNA: TGTGCCACCAGCAGCGACATAGCAACTGAAGCTTTCTTT. It encodes CATSSDIATEAFF. The chain couples TRBV15 to TRBJ1-1; D not resolved. This CDR3 has 13 amino acids. Germline V CDR1 and CDR2: LNHNV, YYDKDF (reference sequence). Deletions cut 3 bases from V and 5 bases from J, with 10 bases between.

This chain connects TRBV7-9 to TRBJ2-7; possible D gene TRBD2, 7 bases. Trimming pared 5 bases from V and 5 bases from J, leaving 22 bases between. Germline lookup yields CDR1 SEHNR and CDR2 FQNEAQ (reference sequence). This CDR3 is built from 16 residues. The CDR3 here is CASSPPGGAGANEQYF. For the CDR3, the DNA is TGTGCCAGCAGCCCCCCTGGGGGGGCGGGAGCGAACGAGCAGTACTTC.

The rearrangement uses TRBV7-8 and TRBJ2-5; 8 bases are a match to TRBD1. Germline CDR1 is SGHVS and CDR2 is FQNEAQ. The CDR3 extends over 15 amino acids. The V gene end was trimmed by 6 bases and the J gene end by 5 bases; junction bases not matched to a gene: 11. In nucleotides, the CDR3 is TGTGCCAGCAGATTGGACAGGGCGCATAGTGAGACCCAGTACTTC. This sequence encodes CASRLDRAHSETQYF.

The chain has TRBV6-6 and TRBJ2-1; tentatively, D is TRBD1 or TRBD2 (6 bases each). In germline, CDR1 is MNHNY, CDR2 SVGAGI (reference sequence). The CDR3 totals 11 residues. V lost 8 bases and J 6 bases, leaving 8 bases between the germline ends. The CDR3 bases are TGTGCCAGCGAGGGGGGCAATGAGCAGTTCTTC. This encodes CASEGGNEQFF.

The chain carries TRBV7-9 and TRBJ2-1; weak D call: TRBD1 (6 bases). There are 12 residues in the CDR3. Germline V gene lookup returns CDR1 SEHNR and CDR2 FQNEAQ (reference sequence). Trimming cost V 4 bases and J 9 bases, with 10 bases left between them. The CDR3: CASSSRGGEQFF. In DNA form, the CDR3 reads TGTGCCAGCAGCTCCAGGGGTGGTGAGCAGTTCTTC.